This T cell receptor beta chain was recorded in a study of metastatic and nonmetastatic thyroid tumors. Study as a whole: Both malignant and benign thyroid patients supplied peripheral blood and tumor or nodule tissue samples, across which the repertoires of these patients were then compared.

No treatment had been given to any patient before thyroid surgery. V was clipped by 5 bases and J by 2 bases; unmatched bases: 8. There are 15 residues in the CDR3. Germline V gene lookup returns CDR1 MNHEY and CDR2 SMNVEV (reference sequence). Notes on the study in general: As reported, TCR beta diversity in blood and tumor was significantly higher in malignant thyroid tumors than in benign nodules.

Source study methods: For papillary thyroid cancer, a distant-metastasis classifier was constructed from CDR3 differences observed across clinicopathological groups. TCRdb re-called the PCR reads via MiXCR. TCRdb's processing, not the authors' own work, is the source of the V and J calls. The repertoire holds around 27,000 clones, with 14% to 15% as singletons. This clone was found a few times. Its antigen is not identified. The receptor's source is a female donor with papillary thyroid cancer or a benign thyroid nodule (not recorded which). Some clones in this sample may be carry-over from other donors' samples. The chain recombines TRBV27 with TRBJ1-2; 7 bases map to TRBD1. Sequenced sample: blood. In nucleotides, the CDR3 is TGTGCCAGCAGTCCGACAGGGTTTCCCAACTATGGCTACACCTTC. As protein: CASSPTGFPNYGYTF.